These T cell receptor beta chains were read from a single sample in a study of blood T cell repertoires in COVID-19. The data were produced by immunoSEQ multiplex PCR, yet TCRdb's version contains in-frame clones alone and is incomplete. The repertoire holds roughly 300,000 clones, with approximately 90% as singletons. Sequencing input: peripheral blood. These receptors were obtained from a woman aged 25 to 39 with COVID-19, enrolled during active disease. Both conserved end residues are part of each CDR3. D genes are given only for firm matches. Clone size is stated in some rows and not others, as once, few, many or a class when expanded.

j_call	v_call	clone_size	d_call	cdr3_nt	cdr3_aa
TRBJ2-1	TRBV11-3	NA	NA	TGTGCCAGCAGCTTAGCTCCGGGAGACCACAATGAGCAGTTCTTC	CASSLAPGDHNEQFF
TRBJ2-1	TRBV2	NA	NA	TGTGCCAGCAGTGATAGAGGGAGTCCCTACAATGAGCAGTTCTTC	CASSDRGSPYNEQFF
TRBJ2-1	TRBV4-2	NA	TRBD2	TGTGCCAGCAGCCAAGTCGAGCGGGAGGTGAATGAGCAGTTCTTC	CASSQVEREVNEQFF
TRBJ1-5	TRBV7-8	NA	NA	TGTGCCAGCAGCCGATGGACACCTTGCAGTCAGCCCCAGCATTTT	CASSRWTPCSQPQHF
TRBJ1-5	TRBV29-1	NA	TRBD1	TGCAGCGTTGGGGACAGGGGAAATCAGCCCCAGCATTTT	CSVGDRGNQPQHF
TRBJ1-1	TRBV27	NA	NA	TGTGCCAGCAGTTCCAGGGTTACAGGGCACACTGAAGCTTTCTTT	CASSSRVTGHTEAFF
TRBJ1-1	TRBV28	NA	NA	TGTGCCATTTCCCTATCGGGGGGTGGGATGAACACTGAAGCTTTCTTT	CAISLSGGGMNTEAFF
TRBJ1-1	TRBV28	NA	NA	TGTGCCAGCAGTTACAGGGCAACTGAAGCTTTCTTT	CASSYRATEAFF
TRBJ1-2	TRBV30	NA	TRBD1	TGTGCCTGGAGTGTCGGGACAGGCCATGGCTACACCTTC	CAWSVGTGHGYTF
TRBJ2-7	TRBV11-2	few	NA	TGTGCCAGCAGCCCTCGGACAGTTGTAGACGAGCAGTACTTC	CASSPRTVVDEQYF
TRBJ1-2	TRBV18	NA	TRBD1	TGTGCCAGCTCACCGACAGGGCACCAAACTAACTATGGCTACACCTTC	CASSPTGHQTNYGYTF
TRBJ1-5	TRBV27	NA	NA	TGTGCCAGCAGTTTGGCAGGGTTTCAGCCCCAGCATTTT	CASSLAGFQPQHF
TRBJ1-2	TRBV25-1	NA	TRBD1	TGTGCCAGCAGTGAATGGGACAGCGGCTACACCTTC	CASSEWDSGYTF
TRBJ1-5	TRBV29-1	NA	NA	TGCAGCGTTGAAGAGGGGCCAAATCAGCCCCAGCATTTT	CSVEEGPNQPQHF
TRBJ2-2	TRBV10-2	NA	TRBD2	TGCGCCAGCAGTGGGCCAGCGGGAACCGGGGAGCTGTTTTTT	CASSGPAGTGELFF
TRBJ2-5	TRBV11-2	NA	NA	TGTGCCAGCAGCTTAGTCGCTAGCTCGAGGGAGACCCAGTACTTC	CASSLVASSRETQYF
TRBJ2-7	TRBV11-2	NA	TRBD2	TGTGCCAGCAGCCTCCATAGCGGGAGAGCCGAGCAGTACTTC	CASSLHSGRAEQYF
TRBJ1-4	TRBV7-6	once	NA	TGTGCCAGCAGCTCTGGGGGGGAGGATAATGAAAAACTGTTTTTT	CASSSGGEDNEKLFF
TRBJ2-5	TRBV28	NA	NA	TGTGCCAGCAGGGATGCACCCGGGTGGGAGACCCAGTACTTC	CASRDAPGWETQYF
TRBJ1-2	TRBV28	once	TRBD1	TGTGCCAGTCGGGACAGTCGAAACTATGGCTACACCTTC	CASRDSRNYGYTF
TRBJ1-1	TRBV7-9	few	NA	TGTGCCAGCAGCTCCAGGAGGACTGAAGCTTTCTTT	CASSSRRTEAFF
TRBJ1-4	TRBV7-2	NA	TRBD1	TGTGCCAGCAGCTTAGGGGGACAGGGGGGAGAAAAACTGTTTTTT	CASSLGGQGGEKLFF
TRBJ2-1	TRBV7-9	NA	NA	TGTGCCAGCAGCTTTGATTCGAGCGGGCCCTACAATGAGCAGTTCTTC	CASSFDSSGPYNEQFF
TRBJ1-2	TRBV6-6	NA	TRBD1	TGTGCCAGCAGAGAAACGACAGGGATCTATGGCTACACCTTC	CASRETTGIYGYTF
TRBJ1-4	TRBV5-1	NA	NA	TGCGCCAGCAGCCCAAGAGGGGGTACAACTAATGAAAAACTGTTTTTT	CASSPRGGTTNEKLFF
TRBJ1-1	TRBV28	NA	NA	TGTGCCAGCAGTTTGGGTCGCGTCTTCGGGATCCGGGGGAACACTGAAGCTTTCTTT	CASSLGRVFGIRGNTEAFF
TRBJ2-7	TRBV6-1	few	TRBD2	TGTGCCAGCAGTGAGCGGGAGGTCAACGAGCAGTACTTC	CASSEREVNEQYF
TRBJ1-5	TRBV12-1	NA	NA	TGTGCCAGCAGCCCCACGCCGGGACAGGGGTCTCAGCCCCAGCATTTT	CASSPTPGQGSQPQHF
TRBJ1-2	TRBV7-9	NA	NA	TGTGCCAGCAGCCCAGTGACTAACTATGGCTACACCTTC	CASSPVTNYGYTF
TRBJ2-3	TRBV3-1/TRBV3-2	NA	TRBD2	TGTGCCAGCAGCCAATTTTTAGCGGGGAGCACAGATACGCAGTATTTT	CASSQFLAGSTDTQYF
TRBJ1-2	TRBV30	NA	NA	TGTGCCTGTAGGCGGGTTGATTTATCGAAAACCCTATATGGCTACACCTTC	CACRRVDLSKTLYGYTF
TRBJ2-5	TRBV24-1	NA	TRBD1	TGTGCCACCAGTGACCCGGGACAGGGGGCGATCGGGGAGACCCAGTACTTC	CATSDPGQGAIGETQYF
TRBJ1-5	TRBV5-4	few	NA	TGTGCCAGCAGCTTGGATGCAGATCAGCCCCAGCATTTT	CASSLDADQPQHF
TRBJ1-3	TRBV9	NA	NA	TGTGCCAGCACCGGCGGGGTGCTCCTCTCTGGAAACACCATATATTTT	CASTGGVLLSGNTIYF
TRBJ2-1	TRBV29-1	NA	TRBD2	TGCAGCGTTCCGGTGAGGGTTGGCGGGAGGTTTCATGAGCAGTTCTTC	CSVPVRVGGRFHEQFF
TRBJ1-2	TRBV27	NA	NA	TGTGCCAGCAGTTTAGACAGATCAAACTATGGCTACACCTTC	CASSLDRSNYGYTF
TRBJ1-5	TRBV25-1	once	NA	TGTGCCAGCAGTGGGCCGGGACGAGCGGGGCATCAGCCCCAGCATTTT	CASSGPGRAGHQPQHF
TRBJ1-1	TRBV12-3/TRBV12-4	NA	NA	TGTGCCAGCAGTTTAAGGGGTAAAGCTTTCTTT	CASSLRGKAFF
TRBJ1-5	TRBV7-2	NA	NA	TGTGCCAGCAGCTCGGAGAGGGCTCAGCCCCAGCATTTT	CASSSERAQPQHF
TRBJ2-7	TRBV5-1	NA	TRBD1	TGCGCCAGCAGCCCGGGACAGGGGGCGTCCTACGAGCAGTACTTC	CASSPGQGASYEQYF